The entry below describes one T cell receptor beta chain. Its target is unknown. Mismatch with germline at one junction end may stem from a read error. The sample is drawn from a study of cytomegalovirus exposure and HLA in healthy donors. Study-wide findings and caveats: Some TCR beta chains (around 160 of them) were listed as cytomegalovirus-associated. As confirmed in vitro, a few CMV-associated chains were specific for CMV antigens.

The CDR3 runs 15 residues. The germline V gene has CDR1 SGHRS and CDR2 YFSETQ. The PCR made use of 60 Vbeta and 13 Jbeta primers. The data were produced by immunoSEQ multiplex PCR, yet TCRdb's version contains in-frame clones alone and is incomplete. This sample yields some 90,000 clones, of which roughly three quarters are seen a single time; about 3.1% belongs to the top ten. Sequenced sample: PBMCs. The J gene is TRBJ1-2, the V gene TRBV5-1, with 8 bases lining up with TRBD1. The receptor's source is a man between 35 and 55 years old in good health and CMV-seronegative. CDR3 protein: CASSLDHRGADGYPF. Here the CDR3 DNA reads TGCGCCAGCAGCTTGGACCACAGGGGGGCGGATGGCTACCCCTTC.